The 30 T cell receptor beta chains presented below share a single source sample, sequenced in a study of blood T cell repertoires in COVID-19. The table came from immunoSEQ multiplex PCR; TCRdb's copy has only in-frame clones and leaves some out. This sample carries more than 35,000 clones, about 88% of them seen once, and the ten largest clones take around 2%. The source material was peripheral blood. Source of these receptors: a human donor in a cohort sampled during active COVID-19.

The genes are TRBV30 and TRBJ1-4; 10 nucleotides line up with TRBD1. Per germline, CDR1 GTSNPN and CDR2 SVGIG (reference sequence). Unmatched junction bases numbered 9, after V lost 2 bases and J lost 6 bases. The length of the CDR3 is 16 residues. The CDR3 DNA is TGTGCCTGGAGTAAAGACAGGGGGCGGCTGTATGAAAAACTGTTTTTT. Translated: CAWSKDRGRLYEKLFF.

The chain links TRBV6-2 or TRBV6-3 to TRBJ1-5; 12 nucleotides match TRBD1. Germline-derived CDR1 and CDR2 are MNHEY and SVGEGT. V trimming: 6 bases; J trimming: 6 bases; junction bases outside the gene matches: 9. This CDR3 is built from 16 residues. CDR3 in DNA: TGTGCCAGCAGCCACCCCGGGACAGGGGGCCGTCAGCCCCAGCATTTT. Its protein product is CASSHPGTGGRQPQHF.

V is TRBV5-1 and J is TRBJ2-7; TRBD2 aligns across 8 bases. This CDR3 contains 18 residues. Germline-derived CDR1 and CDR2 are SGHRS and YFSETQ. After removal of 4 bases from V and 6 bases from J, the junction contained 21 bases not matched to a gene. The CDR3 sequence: CASSPRASGSSYVSEQYF. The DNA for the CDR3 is TGCGCCAGCAGCCCCCGGGCTAGCGGGTCCTCCTACGTCTCCGAGCAGTACTTC.

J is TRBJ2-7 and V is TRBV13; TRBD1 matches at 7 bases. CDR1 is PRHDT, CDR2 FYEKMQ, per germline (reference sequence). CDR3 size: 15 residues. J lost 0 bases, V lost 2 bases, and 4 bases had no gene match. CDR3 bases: TGTGCCAGCAGCTTATCCGGGACAGACTCCTACGAGCAGTACTTC. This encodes CASSLSGTDSYEQYF.

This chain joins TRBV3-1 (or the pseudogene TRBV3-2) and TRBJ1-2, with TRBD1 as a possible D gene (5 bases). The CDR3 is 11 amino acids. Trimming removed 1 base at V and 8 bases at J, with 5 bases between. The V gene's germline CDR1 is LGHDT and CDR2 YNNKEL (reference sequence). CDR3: CASSQGGGYTF. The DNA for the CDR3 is TGTGCCAGCAGCCAAGGGGGCGGCTACACCTTC.

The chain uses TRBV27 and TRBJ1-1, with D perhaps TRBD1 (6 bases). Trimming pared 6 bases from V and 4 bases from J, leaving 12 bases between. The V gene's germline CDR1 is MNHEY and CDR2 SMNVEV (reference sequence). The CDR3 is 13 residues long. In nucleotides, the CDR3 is TGTGCCAGCAGCACAGGGATGGTCACTGAAGCTTTCTTT. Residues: CASSTGMVTEAFF.

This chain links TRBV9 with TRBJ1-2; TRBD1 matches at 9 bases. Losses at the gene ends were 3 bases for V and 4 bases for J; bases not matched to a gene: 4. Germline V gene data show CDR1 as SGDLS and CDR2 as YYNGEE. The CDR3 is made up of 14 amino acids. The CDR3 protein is CASSEGQGIYGYTF. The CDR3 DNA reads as TGTGCCAGCAGCGAAGGACAGGGGATCTATGGCTACACCTTC.

The CDR3 nucleotides are TGTGCCAGCAGTTTGGCCTATGGCTACACCTTC. Translation gives CASSLAYGYTF. The V gene is TRBV28, the J gene TRBJ1-2, with D unclear. CDR1 MDHEN and CDR2 SYDVKM come from the germline V gene. Trimming cost V 3 bases and J 4 bases, with 3 bases left between them. This CDR3 comprises 11 residues.

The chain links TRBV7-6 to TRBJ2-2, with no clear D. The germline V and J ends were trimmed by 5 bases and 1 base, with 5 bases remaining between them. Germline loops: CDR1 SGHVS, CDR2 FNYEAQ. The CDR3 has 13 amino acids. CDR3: CASSILNTGELFF. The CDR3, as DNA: TGTGCCAGCAGCATCCTGAACACCGGGGAGCTGTTTTTT.

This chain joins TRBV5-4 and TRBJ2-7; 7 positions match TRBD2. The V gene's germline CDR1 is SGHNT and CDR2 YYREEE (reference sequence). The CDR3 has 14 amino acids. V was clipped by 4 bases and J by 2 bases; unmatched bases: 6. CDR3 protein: CASSAGGTPYEQYF. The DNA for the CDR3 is TGTGCCAGCAGCGCCGGGGGGACCCCCTACGAGCAGTACTTC. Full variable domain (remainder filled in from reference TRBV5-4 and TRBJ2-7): ETGVTQSPTHLIKTRGQQVTLRCSSQSGHNTVSWYQQALGQGPQFIFQYYREEENGRGNFPPRFSGLQFPNYSSELNVNALELDDSALYLCASSAGGTPYEQYFGPGTRLTVT.

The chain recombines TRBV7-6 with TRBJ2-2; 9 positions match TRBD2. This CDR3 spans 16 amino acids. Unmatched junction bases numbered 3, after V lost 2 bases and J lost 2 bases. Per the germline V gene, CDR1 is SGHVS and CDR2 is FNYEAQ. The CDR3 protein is CASSLKAGGNTGELFF. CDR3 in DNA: TGTGCCAGCAGCTTAAAAGCGGGGGGTAACACCGGGGAGCTGTTTTTT.

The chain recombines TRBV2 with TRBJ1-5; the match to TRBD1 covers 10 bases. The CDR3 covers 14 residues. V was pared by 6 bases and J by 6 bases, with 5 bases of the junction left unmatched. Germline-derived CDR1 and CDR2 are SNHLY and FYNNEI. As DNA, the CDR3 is TGTGCCAGCAGCTACGACAGGGGGCGTCAGCCCCAGCATTTT. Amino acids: CASSYDRGRQPQHF.

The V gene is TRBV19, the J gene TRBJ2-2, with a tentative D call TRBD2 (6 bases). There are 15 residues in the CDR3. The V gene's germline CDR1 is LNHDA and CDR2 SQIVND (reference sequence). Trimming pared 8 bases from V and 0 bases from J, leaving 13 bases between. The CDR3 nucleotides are TGTGCCAGTGGGGGTTGGGGGGCGAACACCGGGGAGCTGTTTTTT. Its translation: CASGGWGANTGELFF.

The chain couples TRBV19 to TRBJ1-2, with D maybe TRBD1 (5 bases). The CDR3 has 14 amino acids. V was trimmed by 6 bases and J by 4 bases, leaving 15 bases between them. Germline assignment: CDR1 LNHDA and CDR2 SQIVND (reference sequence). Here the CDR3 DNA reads TGTGCCAGTAGCATCATGGGGGGAACCTATGGCTACACCTTC. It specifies CASSIMGGTYGYTF.

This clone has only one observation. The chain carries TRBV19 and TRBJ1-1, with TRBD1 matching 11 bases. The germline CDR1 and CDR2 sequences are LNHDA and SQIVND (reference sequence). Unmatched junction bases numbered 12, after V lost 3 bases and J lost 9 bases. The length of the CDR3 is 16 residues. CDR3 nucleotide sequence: TGTGCCAGTAGTATCGTGGTGGACAGGGGGCGCGGGAAAGCTTTCTTT. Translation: CASSIVVDRGRGKAFF. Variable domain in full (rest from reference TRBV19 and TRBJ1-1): DGGITQSPKYLFRKEGQNVTLSCEQNLNHDAMYWYRQDPGQGLRLIYYSQIVNDFQKGDIAEGYSVSREKKESFPLTVTSAQKNPTAFYLCASSIVVDRGRGKAFFGQGTRLTVV.

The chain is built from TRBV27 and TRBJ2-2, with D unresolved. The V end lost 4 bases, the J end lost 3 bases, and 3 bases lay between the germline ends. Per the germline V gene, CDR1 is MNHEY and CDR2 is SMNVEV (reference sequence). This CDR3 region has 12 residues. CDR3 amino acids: CASSSYTGELFF. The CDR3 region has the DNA TGTGCCAGCAGTTCTTACACCGGGGAGCTGTTTTTT.

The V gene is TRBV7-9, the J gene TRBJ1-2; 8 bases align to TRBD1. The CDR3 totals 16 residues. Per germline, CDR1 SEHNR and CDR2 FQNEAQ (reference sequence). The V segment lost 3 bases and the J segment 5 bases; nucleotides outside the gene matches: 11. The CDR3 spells CASSFGQGPGYYGYTF. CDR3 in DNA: TGTGCCAGCAGCTTCGGACAGGGCCCGGGATATTATGGCTACACCTTC.

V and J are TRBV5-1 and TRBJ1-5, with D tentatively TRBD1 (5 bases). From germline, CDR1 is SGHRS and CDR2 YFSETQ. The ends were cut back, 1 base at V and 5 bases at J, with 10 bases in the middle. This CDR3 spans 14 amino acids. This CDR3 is CASSLRGGDQPQHF. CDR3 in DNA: TGCGCCAGCAGCTTGCGGGGGGGGGATCAGCCCCAGCATTTT.

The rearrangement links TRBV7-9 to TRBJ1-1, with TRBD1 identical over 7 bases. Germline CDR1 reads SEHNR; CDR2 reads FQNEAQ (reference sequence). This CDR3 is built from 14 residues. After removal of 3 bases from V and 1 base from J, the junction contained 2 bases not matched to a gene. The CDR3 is CASSFGQANTEAFF. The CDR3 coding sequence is TGTGCCAGCAGCTTCGGACAGGCGAACACTGAAGCTTTCTTT.

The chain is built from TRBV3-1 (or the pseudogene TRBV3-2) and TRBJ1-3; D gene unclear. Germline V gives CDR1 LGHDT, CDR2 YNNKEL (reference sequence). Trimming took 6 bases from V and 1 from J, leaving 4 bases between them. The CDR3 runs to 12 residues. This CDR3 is CASSPSGNTIYF. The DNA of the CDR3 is TGTGCCAGCAGTCCTTCTGGAAACACCATATATTTT.

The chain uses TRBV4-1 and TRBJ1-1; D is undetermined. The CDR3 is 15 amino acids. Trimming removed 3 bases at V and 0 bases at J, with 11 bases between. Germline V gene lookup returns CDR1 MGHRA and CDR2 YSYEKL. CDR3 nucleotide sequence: TGCGCCAGCAGCCACACACAGCAGGTGAACACTGAAGCTTTCTTT. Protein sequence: CASSHTQQVNTEAFF.

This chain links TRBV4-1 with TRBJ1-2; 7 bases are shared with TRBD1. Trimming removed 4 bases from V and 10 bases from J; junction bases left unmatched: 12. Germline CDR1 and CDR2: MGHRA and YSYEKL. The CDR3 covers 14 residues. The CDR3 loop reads CASSRGQLSGDYTF. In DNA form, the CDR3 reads TGCGCCAGCAGCCGGGGACAGTTAAGTGGGGACTACACCTTC.

The CDR3 DNA reads as TGTGCCATCAGTGAGTCCCAGCGGGGGTCCTACAATGAGCAGTTCTTC. It encodes CAISESQRGSYNEQFF. This chain joins TRBV10-3 and TRBJ2-1; TRBD2 matches at 8 bases. Per germline, CDR1 ENHRY and CDR2 SYGVKD. The ends lost 0 bases at V and 1 base at J; junction bases unmatched: 2. This CDR3 contains 16 residues.

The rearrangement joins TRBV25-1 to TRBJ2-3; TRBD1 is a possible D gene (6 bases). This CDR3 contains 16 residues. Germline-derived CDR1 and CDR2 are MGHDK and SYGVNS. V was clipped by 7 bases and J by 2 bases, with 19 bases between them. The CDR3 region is CASTGGSDSFTDTQYF. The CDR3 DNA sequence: TGTGCCAGCACTGGGGGCAGCGACTCCTTCACAGATACGCAGTATTTT.

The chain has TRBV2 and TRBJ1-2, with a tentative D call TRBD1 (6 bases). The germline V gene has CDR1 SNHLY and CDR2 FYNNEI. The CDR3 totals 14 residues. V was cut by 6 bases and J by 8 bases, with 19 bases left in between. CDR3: CASSSTNRAEGYTF. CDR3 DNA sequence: TGTGCCAGCAGCTCCACGAACAGGGCTGAAGGCTACACCTTC. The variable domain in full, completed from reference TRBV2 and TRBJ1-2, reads EPEVTQTPSHQVTQMGQEVILRCVPISNHLYFYWYRQILGQKVEFLVSFYNNEISEKSEIFDDQFSVERPDGSNFTLKIRSTKLEDSAMYFCASSSTNRAEGYTFGSGTRLTVV.

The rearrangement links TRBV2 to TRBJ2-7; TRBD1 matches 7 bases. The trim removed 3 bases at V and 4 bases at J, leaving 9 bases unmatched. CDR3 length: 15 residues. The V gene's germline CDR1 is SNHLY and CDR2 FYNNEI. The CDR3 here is CASSDYSRGPYEQYF. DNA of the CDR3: TGTGCCAGCAGTGACTATTCGAGGGGGCCGTACGAGCAGTACTTC.

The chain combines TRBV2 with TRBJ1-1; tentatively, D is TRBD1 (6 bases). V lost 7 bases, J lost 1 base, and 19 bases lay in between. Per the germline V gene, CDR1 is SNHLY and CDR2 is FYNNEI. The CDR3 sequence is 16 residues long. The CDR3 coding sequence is TGTGCCAGCACCACCCCCCCGGGACACACGAACACTGAAGCTTTCTTT. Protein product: CASTTPPGHTNTEAFF.

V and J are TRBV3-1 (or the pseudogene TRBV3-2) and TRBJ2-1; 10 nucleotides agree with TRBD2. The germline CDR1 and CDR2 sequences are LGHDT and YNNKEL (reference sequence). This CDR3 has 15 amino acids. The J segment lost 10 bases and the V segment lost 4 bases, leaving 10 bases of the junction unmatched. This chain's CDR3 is CASSPPLAGAGEQFF. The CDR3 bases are TGTGCCAGCAGCCCTCCCCTAGCGGGGGCAGGGGAGCAGTTCTTC.

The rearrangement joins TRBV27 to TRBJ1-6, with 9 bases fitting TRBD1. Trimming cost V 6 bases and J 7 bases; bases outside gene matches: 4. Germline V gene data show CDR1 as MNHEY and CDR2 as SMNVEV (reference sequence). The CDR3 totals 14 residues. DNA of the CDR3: TGTGCCAGCAGGGGGACAGGGCGGAATTCACCCCTCCACTTT. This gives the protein CASRGTGRNSPLHF.

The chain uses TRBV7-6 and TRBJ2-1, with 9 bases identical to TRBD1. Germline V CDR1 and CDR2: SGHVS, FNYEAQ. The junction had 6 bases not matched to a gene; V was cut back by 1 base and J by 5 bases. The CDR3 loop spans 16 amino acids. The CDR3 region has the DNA TGTGCCAGCAGCTTAGATGCGACAGGGGGAAACAATGAGCAGTTCTTC. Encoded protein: CASSLDATGGNNEQFF.